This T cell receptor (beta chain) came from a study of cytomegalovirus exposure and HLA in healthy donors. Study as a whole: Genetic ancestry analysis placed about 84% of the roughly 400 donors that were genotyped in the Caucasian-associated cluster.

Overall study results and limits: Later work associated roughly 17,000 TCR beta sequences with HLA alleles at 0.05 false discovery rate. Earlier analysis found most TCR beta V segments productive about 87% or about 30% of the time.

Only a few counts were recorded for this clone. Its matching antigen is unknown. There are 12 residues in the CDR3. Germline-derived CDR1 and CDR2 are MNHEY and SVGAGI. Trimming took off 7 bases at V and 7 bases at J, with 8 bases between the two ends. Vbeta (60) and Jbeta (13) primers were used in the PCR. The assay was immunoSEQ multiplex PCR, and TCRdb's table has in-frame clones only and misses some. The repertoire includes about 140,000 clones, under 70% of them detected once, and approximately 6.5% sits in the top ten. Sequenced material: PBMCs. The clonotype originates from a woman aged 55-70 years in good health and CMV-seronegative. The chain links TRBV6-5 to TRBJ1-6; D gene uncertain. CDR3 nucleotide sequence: TGTGCCAGCACCCAGGCAAATTCACCCCTCCACTTT. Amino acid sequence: CASTQANSPLHF.